The next 6 T cell receptor beta chains were all read from a single sample in a study of T cell repertoires in cytomegalovirus infection. MiXCR, applied by TCRdb to the reads, yields one record per CDR3 protein. This table holds 200,000 to 300,000 distinct CDR3 sequences, roughly an eighth found once. Material: PBMCs. The receptors originated from a human donor in good health (CMV status not recorded). Some clones in this sample may be carry-over from other donors' samples.

This clonotype was recorded at least ten times. The gene calls are TRBV6-5 and TRBJ1-1; D is perhaps TRBD1 (6 bases). The CDR3 consists of 16 residues. Germline values: CDR1 MNHEY, CDR2 SVGAGI. V shed 2 bases and J shed 6 bases, with 19 bases lying between them. The CDR3 nucleotides are TGTGCCAGCAGTTACCTTGCCGTTCAGGGGATGGCTGAAGCTTTCTTT. Translation gives CASSYLAVQGMAEAFF.

There are a few counts of this clonotype. This sequence joins TRBV29-1 and TRBJ1-1, with D tentatively TRBD1 (5 bases). CDR1 SQVTM and CDR2 ANQGSEA come from the germline V gene. Trimming left V 7 bases short and J 3 bases short, with 12 bases between. The CDR3 spans 12 residues. The CDR3 coding sequence is TGCAGCGCCCCTGGGGGGGACACTGAAGCTTTCTTT. Translated, it gives CSAPGGDTEAFF.

V gene TRBV20-1 combines with J gene TRBJ1-1; 7 nucleotides line up with TRBD1. Unmatched junction bases numbered 13, after V lost 3 bases and J lost 6 bases. The CDR3 is 15 amino acids. Germline CDR1 reads DFQATT; CDR2 reads SNEGSKA (reference sequence). CDR3 amino acids: CSARNPQGMRAEAFF. The CDR3, as DNA: TGCAGTGCTAGGAATCCACAGGGGATGAGGGCTGAAGCTTTCTTT.

The chain combines TRBV3-1 with TRBJ2-7; 12 bases align to TRBD2. The CDR3 runs 17 residues. CDR1 LGHDT and CDR2 YNNKEL come from the germline V gene (reference sequence). V was pared by 0 bases and J by 4 bases, with 7 bases of the junction left unmatched. In nucleotides, the CDR3 is TGTGCCAGCAGCCAAGAGGGGGGACTAGCGGGTGCTTACGAGCAGTACTTC. Translated: CASSQEGGLAGAYEQYF.

This clonotype has ten or more counts. The chain is built from TRBV6-1 and TRBJ2-5, with D unresolved. Looked up from germline, CDR1 is MNHNS and CDR2 is SASEGT. This CDR3 contains 13 residues. V was cut by 3 bases and J by 5 bases, with 10 bases left in between. The CDR3 DNA follows: TGTGCCAGCAGTGACCCCGGTTACGAGACCCAGTACTTC. It is translated as CASSDPGYETQYF.

This clonotype was found many times. The chain has TRBV6-6 and TRBJ1-1, with D unclear. The CDR3 contains 12 residues. Germline assignment: CDR1 MNHNY and CDR2 SVGAGI (reference sequence). With 2 bases removed from V and 5 bases from J, the gap between germline ends came to 6 bases. DNA for the CDR3: TGTGCCAGCAGTTACGTGGGGACTGAAGCTTTCTTT. Translating it yields CASSYVGTEAFF.